This T cell receptor (beta chain) is from a study of CD8 T cells in Susac syndrome (dated by TCRdb to between 2018 and 2021). At the level of the whole study: Repertoire sequencing was used to test whether CD8+ T cell activation and differentiation in Susac syndrome was antigen driven. General conclusions and limits of the study: The number of individuals in the TCR sequencing and HLA analysis was acknowledged as relatively small.

The CDR1 and CDR2 encoded by the germline V gene are SGHTA and FQGTGA. V loses 4 bases, J loses 2 bases, and the germline ends lie 6 bases apart. Measured from the cysteine to the phenylalanine, the CDR3 is 14 residues long. Solely the CDR3 DNA is kept, with 42 bases framed from the first base. Peripheral blood CD8+ and CD4+ T cells from healthy donors, Susac syndrome patients and multiple sclerosis patients were profiled by high-throughput TCR beta sequencing. Treatment-naive patients with stable or active relapsing-remitting disease fulfilling revised McDonald criteria were used as multiple sclerosis controls. Bulk CD8+ and CD4+ T cells were purified by magnetic negative isolation, while CD8+ TEMRA cells were enriched using FACS. Blood was drawn into EDTA tubes, processed within 24 hours, and PBMCs were isolated by density gradient centrifugation. PBMCs intended for TCR sequencing were frozen in liquid nitrogen and were later thawed in a 37 degrees C water bath. The sorted or isolated CD4+, CD8+ and CD8+ TEMRA cells reached a purity of at least 90%.

Concerning this clonotype itself: Its antigen target is currently unknown. The input lacks base qualities; no much larger clone sits a single base away.

RNA was extracted using the RNeasy kit, and roughly 0.5 to 1 microgram was reverse transcribed with random hexamers. TCR beta CDR3 regions were amplified with the immunoSEQ multiplex PCR assay covering 54 Vbeta and 13 Jbeta segments. Bias from PCR amplification was corrected by using a synthetic template baseline for primer optimization and for computational correction. In the source study's methods: Reads were annotated to V, D and J genes per IMGT and analyzed with immunoSEQ Analyzer, keeping only productive sequences. To calculate clonality, Shannon entropy was normalized by log2 of the number of productive unique sequences and then subtracted from one. For each patient and control, public and private clones were evaluated within the 100 most prevalent clones. Clones were defined as Susac-specific if absent from the healthy and MS cohorts, from approximately 1,100 published viral clones and from other ImmuneACCESS disease sequences. TCRdb's own reprocessing of the public reads used fastp at Q25 and MiXCR and kept productive beta chains. Every entry covers one CDR3 protein and lists the most common genes and DNA from its rows. These V and J calls are TCRdb output, not the study's own analysis. In this sample the table shows a few hundred thousand distinct CDR3 sequences, around 95% of which occur a single time. Clones ranked in the top ten supply 0.085% to 0.095% of the sample.

Source material: CD4+ T cells from PBMCs. The chain employs TRBV7-3 and TRBJ2-6; the D gene is unclear. The clonotype comes from a human donor with multiple sclerosis. CDR3 region: CASSSPTGANVLTF. The DNA reads TGTGCCAGCAGCTCCCCCACTGGGGCCAACGTCCTGACTTTC. The full variable domain, completed from the reference TRBV7-3 and TRBJ2-6 proteins outside the CDR3, reads GAGVSQTPSNKVTEKGKYVELRCDPISGHTALYWYRQSLGQGPEFLIYFQGTGAADDSGLPNDRFFAVRPEGSVSTLKIQRTERGDSAVYLCASSSPTGANVLTFGAGSRLTVL.